The clone carrying this T cell receptor beta chain was observed a few times. The data were obtained in a study of immune evolution from preneoplasia to lung adenocarcinoma. Sequencing used immunoSEQ multiplex PCR; TCRdb keeps in-frame clones, though not all of them. This table has about 26,000 clones, approximately 69% appearing once. Germline lookup yields CDR1 MDHEN and CDR2 SYDVKM. The CDR3 is 15 amino acids. Losses at the gene ends were 4 bases for V and 2 bases for J; bases not matched to a gene: 6. The source material was FFPE invasive lung adenocarcinoma tissue. V and J are TRBV28 and TRBJ2-5, with 8 bases lining up with TRBD1. The receptor's source is a person in their sixties or seventies with invasive lung adenocarcinoma. Some clones in this sample may be carry-over from other donors' samples. The DNA of the CDR3 is TGTGCCAGCAGTTCCGCCGGGACAGGTCAAGAGACCCAGTACTTC. Translating it yields CASSSAGTGQETQYF.